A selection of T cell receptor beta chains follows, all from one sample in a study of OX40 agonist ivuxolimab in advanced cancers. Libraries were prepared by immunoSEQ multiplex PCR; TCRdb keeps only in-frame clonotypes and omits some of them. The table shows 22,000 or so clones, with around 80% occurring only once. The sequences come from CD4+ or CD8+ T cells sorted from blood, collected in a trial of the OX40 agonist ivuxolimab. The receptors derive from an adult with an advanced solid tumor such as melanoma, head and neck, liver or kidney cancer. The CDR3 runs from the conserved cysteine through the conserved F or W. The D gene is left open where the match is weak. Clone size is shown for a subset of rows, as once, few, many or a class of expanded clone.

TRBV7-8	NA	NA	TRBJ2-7	CASSFPQAPLPQYEQYF	TGTGCCAGCAGCTTCCCGCAGGCTCCCTTACCCCAATACGAGCAGTACTTC
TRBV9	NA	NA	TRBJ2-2	CASSVGGGNTGELFF	TGTGCCAGCAGCGTAGGAGGCGGCAACACCGGGGAGCTGTTTTTT
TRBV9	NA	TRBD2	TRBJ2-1	CASSARLAGGSDEQFF	TGTGCCAGCAGCGCCCGACTAGCGGGGGGTTCTGATGAGCAGTTCTTC
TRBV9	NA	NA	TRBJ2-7	CASSVGASEAYEQYF	TGTGCCAGCAGCGTAGGGGCTAGCGAAGCCTACGAGCAGTACTTC
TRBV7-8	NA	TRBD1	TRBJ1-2	CASSSTWTGEKDGYTF	TGTGCCAGCAGCTCTACCTGGACAGGGGAAAAGGATGGCTACACCTTC
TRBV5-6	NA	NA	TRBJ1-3	CASSLTGSGNTIYF	TGTGCCAGCAGCTTGACAGGGTCTGGAAACACCATATATTTT
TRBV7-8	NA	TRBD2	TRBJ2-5	CASSLVLAGAQETQYF	TGTGCCAGCAGCTTAGTACTAGCGGGGGCACAAGAGACCCAGTACTTC
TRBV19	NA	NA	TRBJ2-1	CASSINYNEQFF	TGTGCCAGTAGTATCAACTACAATGAGCAGTTCTTC
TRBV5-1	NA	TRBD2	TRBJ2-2	CASSWTSGVTGELFF	TGCGCCAGCAGCTGGACTAGCGGGGTCACCGGGGAGCTGTTTTTT
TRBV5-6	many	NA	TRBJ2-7	CASSLFGSAYEQYF	TGTGCCAGCAGCTTGTTTGGGTCAGCCTACGAGCAGTACTTC
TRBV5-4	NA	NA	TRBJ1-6	CASAPGRDLYNSPLHF	TGTGCCAGCGCCCCGGGCAGGGATCTATATAATTCACCCCTCCACTTT
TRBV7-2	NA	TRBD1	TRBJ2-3	CASSLRQGGSTDTQYF	TGTGCCAGCAGCCTAAGACAGGGTGGGAGCACAGATACGCAGTATTTT
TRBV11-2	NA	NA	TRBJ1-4	CASSLAGSNEKLFF	TGTGCCAGCAGCTTAGCCGGCAGTAATGAAAAACTGTTTTTT
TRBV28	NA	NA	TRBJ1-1	CASRGIEGGKTEAFF	TGTGCCAGCAGGGGGATAGAAGGGGGGAAGACTGAAGCTTTCTTT
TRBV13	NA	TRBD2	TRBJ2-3	CASSPSGRITDTQYF	TGTGCCAGCAGCCCAAGCGGGAGGATCACAGATACGCAGTATTTT
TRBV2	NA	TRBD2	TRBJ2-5	CAIIGLASSETQYF	TGTGCCATCATAGGACTAGCGAGTTCGGAGACCCAGTACTTC
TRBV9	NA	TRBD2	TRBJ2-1	CASSGGGTYNEQFF	TGTGCCAGTTCGGGCGGGGGGACCTACAATGAGCAGTTCTTC
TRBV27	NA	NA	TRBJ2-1	CASSLATRNEQFF	TGTGCCAGCAGTTTAGCAACGAGAAATGAGCAGTTCTTC
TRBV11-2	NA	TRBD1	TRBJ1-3	CASRPSSGQGGFGNTIYF	TGTGCCAGCAGACCGAGCTCAGGACAGGGAGGATTTGGAAACACCATATATTTT
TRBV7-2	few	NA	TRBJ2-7	CASGYEQYF	TGTGCCAGCGGGTACGAGCAGTACTTC
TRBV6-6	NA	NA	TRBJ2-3	CASSYAGNTDTQYF	TGTGCCAGCAGTTACGCGGGAAATACAGATACGCAGTATTTT
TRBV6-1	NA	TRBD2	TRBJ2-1	CASSDGAGVEQFF	TGTGCCAGCAGTGATGGAGCGGGGGTCGAGCAGTTCTTC
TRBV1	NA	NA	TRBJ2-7	CTSSAPLAGGPREQYF	TGCACCAGCTCAGCCCCACTGGCGGGAGGGCCCAGGGAGCAGTACTTC
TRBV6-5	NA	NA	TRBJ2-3	CASRAGDRSTDTQYF	TGTGCCAGCAGGGCCGGGGATCGGAGCACAGATACGCAGTATTTT
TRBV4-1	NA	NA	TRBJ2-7	CASSQGPDEQYF	TGCGCCAGCAGCCAAGGTCCCGACGAGCAGTACTTC
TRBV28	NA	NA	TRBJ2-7	CASSPGLRIYEQYF	TGTGCCAGCAGCCCGGGATTAAGGATCTACGAGCAGTACTTC
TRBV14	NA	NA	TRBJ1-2	CASSQDSGYGYTF	TGTGCCAGCAGCCAAGATAGCGGCTATGGCTACACCTTC
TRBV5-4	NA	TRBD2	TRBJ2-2	CASSARLASNTGELFF	TGTGCCAGCAGCGCACGACTAGCGTCGAACACCGGGGAGCTGTTTTTT
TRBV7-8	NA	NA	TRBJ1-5	CASSLGGFSNQPQHF	TGTGCCAGCAGCTTAGGGGGTTTCAGCAATCAGCCCCAGCATTTT
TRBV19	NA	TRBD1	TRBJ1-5	CASRRRGRNQPQHF	TGTGCCAGCCGTCGCAGGGGGCGGAATCAGCCCCAGCATTTT
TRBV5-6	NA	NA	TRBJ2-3	CASQVGPLTDTQYF	TGTGCCAGCCAAGTTGGGCCCCTCACAGATACGCAGTATTTT
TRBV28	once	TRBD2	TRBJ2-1	CASNTLAGPAEQFF	TGTGCCAGCAATACGCTAGCGGGGCCCGCAGAGCAGTTCTTC
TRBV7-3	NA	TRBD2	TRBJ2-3	CASSPGTSGMDTQYF	TGTGCCAGCAGCCCCGGGACTAGCGGGATGGATACGCAGTATTTT
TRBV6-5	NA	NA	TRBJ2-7	CASSTGTQGYEQYF	TGTGCCAGCAGTACCGGGACGCAGGGCTACGAGCAGTACTTC
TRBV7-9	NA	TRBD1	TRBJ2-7	CASSINRDRGQEQYF	TGTGCCAGCAGCATTAATCGGGACAGGGGGCAAGAGCAGTACTTC
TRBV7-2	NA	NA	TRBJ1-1	CASSFAGAIGAFF	TGTGCCAGCAGCTTTGCAGGGGCCATAGGGGCTTTCTTT
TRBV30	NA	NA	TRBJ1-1	CAWSEGSEAFF	TGTGCCTGGAGTGAGGGGTCTGAAGCTTTCTTT
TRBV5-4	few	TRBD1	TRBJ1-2	CASSSGTGGFFRYGYTF	TGTGCCAGCAGCTCCGGGACAGGGGGATTCTTTCGTTATGGCTACACCTTC
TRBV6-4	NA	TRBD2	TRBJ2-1	CASSDVLAGYNEQFF	TGTGCCAGCAGTGACGTACTAGCGGGGTACAATGAGCAGTTCTTC
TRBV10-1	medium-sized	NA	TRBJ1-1	CASSEQGRSAEAFF	TGCGCCAGCAGTGAGCAGGGGCGTTCGGCTGAAGCTTTCTTT
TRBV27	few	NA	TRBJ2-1	CASSLGNEQFF	TGTGCCAGCAGTTTGGGGAATGAGCAGTTCTTC
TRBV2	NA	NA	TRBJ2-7	CASSGAPYEQYF	TGTGCCAGCAGCGGGGCTCCCTACGAGCAGTACTTC
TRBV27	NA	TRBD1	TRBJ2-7	CASSLALGDRTSYEQYF	TGTGCCAGCAGTTTAGCCTTAGGGGACAGGACATCCTACGAGCAGTACTTC
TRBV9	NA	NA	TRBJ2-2	CASSPTVGQGLTGELFF	TGTGCCAGCAGCCCCACCGTGGGGCAGGGACTCACCGGGGAGCTGTTTTTT
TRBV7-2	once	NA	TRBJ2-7	CASSPDTLGDYEQYF	TGTGCCAGCAGCCCGGACACCCTGGGAGACTACGAGCAGTACTTC
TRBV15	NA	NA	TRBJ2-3	CATSRDSGTDTQYF	TGTGCCACCAGCAGAGACAGTGGTACAGATACGCAGTATTTT
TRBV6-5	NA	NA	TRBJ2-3	CASSYSIGSTDTQYF	TGTGCCAGCAGTTACTCGATTGGTAGCACAGATACGCAGTATTTT